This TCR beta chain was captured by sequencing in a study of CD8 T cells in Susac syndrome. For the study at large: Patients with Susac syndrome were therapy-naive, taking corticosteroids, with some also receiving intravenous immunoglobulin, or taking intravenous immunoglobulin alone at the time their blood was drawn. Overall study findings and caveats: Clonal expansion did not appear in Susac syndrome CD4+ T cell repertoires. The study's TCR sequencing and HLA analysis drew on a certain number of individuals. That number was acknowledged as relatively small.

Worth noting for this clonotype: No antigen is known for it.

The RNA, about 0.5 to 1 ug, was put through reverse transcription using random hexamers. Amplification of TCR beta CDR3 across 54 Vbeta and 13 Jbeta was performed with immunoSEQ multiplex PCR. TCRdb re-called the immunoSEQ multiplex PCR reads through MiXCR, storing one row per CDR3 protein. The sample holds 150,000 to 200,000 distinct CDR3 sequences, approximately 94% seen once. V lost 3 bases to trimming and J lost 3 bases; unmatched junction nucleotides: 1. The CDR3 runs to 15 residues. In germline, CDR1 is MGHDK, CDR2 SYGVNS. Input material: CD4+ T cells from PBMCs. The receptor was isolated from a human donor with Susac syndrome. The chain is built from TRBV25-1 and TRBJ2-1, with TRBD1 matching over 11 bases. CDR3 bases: TGTGCCAGCAGTGAGGGGACAGGGGGCTACAATGAGCAGTTCTTC. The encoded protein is CASSEGTGGYNEQFF.